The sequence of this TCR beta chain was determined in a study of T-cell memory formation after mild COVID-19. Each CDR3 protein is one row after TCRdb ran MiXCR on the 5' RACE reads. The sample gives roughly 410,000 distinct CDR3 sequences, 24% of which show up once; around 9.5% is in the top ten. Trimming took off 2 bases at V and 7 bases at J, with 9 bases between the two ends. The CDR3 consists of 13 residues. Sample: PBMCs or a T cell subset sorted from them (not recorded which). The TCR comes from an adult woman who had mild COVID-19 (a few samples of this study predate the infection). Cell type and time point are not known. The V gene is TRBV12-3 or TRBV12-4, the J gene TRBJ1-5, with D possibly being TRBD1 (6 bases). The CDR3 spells CASSLQGRQPQHF. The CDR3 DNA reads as TGTGCCAGCAGTTTACAGGGGAGGCAGCCCCAGCATTTT.